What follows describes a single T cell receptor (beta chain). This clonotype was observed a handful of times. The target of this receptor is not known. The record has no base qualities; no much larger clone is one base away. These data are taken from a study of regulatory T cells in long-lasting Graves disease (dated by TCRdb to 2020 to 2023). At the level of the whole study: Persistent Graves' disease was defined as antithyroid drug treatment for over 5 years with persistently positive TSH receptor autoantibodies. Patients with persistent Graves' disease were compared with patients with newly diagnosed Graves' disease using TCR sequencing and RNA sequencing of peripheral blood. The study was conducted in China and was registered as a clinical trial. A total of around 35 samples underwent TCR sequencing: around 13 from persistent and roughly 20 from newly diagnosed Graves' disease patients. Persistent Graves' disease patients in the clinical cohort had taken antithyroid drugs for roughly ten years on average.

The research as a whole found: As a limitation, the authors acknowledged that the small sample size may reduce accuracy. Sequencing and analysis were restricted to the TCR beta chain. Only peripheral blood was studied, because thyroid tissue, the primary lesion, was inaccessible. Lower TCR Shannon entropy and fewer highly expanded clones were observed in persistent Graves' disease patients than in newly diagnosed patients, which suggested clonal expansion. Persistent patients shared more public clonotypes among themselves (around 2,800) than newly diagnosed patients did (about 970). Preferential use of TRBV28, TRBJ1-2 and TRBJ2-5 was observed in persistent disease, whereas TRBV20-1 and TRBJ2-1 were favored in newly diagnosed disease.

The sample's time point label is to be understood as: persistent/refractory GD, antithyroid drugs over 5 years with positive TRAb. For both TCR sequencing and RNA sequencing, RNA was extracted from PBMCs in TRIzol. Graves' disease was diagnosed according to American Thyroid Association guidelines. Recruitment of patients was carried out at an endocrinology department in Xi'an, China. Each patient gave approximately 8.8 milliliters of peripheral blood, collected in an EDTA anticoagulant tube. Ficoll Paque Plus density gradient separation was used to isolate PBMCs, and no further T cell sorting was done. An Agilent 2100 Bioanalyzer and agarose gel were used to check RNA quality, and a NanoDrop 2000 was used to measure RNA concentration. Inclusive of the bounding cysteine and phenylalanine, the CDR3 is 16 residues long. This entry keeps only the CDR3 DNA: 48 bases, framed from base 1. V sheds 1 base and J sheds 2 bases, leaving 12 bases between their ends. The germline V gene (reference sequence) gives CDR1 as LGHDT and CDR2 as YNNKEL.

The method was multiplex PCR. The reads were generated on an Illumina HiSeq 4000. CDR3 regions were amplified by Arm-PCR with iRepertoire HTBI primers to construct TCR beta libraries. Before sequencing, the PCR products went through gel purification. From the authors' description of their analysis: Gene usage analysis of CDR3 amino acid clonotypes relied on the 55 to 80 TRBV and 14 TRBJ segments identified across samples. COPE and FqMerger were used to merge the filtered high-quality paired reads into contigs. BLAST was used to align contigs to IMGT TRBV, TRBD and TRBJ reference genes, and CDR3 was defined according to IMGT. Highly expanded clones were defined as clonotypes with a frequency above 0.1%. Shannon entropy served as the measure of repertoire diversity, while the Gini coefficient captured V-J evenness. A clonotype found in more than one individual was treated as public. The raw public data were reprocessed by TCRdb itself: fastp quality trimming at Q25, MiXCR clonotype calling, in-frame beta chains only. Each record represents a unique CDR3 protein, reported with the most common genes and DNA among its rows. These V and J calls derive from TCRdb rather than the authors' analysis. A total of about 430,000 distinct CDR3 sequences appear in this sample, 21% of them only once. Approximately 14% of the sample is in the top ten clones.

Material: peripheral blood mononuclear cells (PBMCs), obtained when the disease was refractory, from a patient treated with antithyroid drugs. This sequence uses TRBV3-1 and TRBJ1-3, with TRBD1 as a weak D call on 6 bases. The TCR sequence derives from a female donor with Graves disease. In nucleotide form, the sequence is TGTGCCAGCAGCCAAGCCGGTACAGGGACTGGAAACACCATATATTTT. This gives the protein CASSQAGTGTGNTIYF.